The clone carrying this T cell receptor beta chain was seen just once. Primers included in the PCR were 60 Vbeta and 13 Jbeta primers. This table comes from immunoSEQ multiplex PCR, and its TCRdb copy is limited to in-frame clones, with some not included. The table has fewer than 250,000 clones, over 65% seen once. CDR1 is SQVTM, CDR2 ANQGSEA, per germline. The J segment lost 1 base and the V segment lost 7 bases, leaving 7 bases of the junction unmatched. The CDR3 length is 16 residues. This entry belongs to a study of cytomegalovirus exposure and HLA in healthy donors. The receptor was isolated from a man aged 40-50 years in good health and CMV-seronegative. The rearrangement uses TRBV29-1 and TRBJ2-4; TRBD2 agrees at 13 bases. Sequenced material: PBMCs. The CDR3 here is CSALAGGLGAKNIQYF. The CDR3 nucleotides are TGCAGCGCACTAGCGGGGGGGCTTGGGGCCAAAAACATTCAGTACTTC.